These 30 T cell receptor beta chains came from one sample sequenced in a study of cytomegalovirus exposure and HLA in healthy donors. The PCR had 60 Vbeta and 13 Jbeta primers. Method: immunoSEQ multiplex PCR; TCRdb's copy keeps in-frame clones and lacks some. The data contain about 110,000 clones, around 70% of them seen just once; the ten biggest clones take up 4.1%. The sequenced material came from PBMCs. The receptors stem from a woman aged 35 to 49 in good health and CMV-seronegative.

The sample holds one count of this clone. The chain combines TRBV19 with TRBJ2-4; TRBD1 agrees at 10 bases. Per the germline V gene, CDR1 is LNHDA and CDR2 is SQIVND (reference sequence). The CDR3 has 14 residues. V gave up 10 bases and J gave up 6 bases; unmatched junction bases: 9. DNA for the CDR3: TGTGCCACCGCGACAGGGGGCGCGGGAAACATTCAGTACTTC. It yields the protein CATATGGAGNIQYF.

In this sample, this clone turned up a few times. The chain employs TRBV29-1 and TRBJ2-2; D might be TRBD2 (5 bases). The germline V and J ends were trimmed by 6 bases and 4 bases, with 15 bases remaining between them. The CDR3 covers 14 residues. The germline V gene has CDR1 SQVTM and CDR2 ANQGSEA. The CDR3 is CSVGEAGTTGELFF. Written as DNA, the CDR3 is TGCAGCGTGGGAGAGGCGGGCACCACCGGGGAGCTGTTTTTT.

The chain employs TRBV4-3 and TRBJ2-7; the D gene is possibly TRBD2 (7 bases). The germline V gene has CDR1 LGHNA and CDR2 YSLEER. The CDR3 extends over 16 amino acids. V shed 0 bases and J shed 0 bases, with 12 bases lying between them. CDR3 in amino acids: CASSQDRGGRSYEQYF. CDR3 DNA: TGCGCCAGCAGCCAAGATCGCGGGGGCCGCTCCTACGAGCAGTACTTC.

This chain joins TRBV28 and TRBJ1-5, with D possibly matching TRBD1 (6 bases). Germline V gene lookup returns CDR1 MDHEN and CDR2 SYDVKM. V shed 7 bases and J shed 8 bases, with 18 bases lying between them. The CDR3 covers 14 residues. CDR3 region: CASTTGGAGEPQHF. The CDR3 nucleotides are TGTGCCAGCACCACGGGGGGGGCCGGGGAGCCCCAGCATTTT. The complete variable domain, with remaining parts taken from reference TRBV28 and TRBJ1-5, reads DVKVTQSSRYLVKRTGEKVFLECVQDMDHENMFWYRQDPGLGLRLIYFSYDVKMKEKGDIPEGYSVSREKKERFSLILESASTNQTSMYLCASTTGGAGEPQHFGDGTRLSIL.

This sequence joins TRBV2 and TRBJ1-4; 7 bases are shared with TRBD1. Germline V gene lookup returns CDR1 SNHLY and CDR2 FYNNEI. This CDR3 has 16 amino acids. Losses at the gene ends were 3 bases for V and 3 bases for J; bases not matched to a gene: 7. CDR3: CASSDRGFGPNEKLFF. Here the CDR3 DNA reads TGTGCCAGCAGTGACAGGGGGTTTGGCCCTAATGAAAAACTGTTTTTT.

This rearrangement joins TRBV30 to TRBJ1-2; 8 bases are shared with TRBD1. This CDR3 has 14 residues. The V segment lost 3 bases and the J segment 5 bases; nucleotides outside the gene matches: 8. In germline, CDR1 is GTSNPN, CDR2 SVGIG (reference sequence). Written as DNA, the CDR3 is TGTGCCTGGAGACCCACAGGGGGAGGATATGGCTACACCTTC. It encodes CAWRPTGGGYGYTF.

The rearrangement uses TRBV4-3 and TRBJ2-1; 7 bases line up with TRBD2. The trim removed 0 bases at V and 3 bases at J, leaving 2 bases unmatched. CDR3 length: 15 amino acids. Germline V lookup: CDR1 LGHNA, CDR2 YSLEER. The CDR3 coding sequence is TGCGCCAGCAGCCAAGATCGGGACTACTACAATGAGCAGTTCTTC. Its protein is CASSQDRDYYNEQFF.

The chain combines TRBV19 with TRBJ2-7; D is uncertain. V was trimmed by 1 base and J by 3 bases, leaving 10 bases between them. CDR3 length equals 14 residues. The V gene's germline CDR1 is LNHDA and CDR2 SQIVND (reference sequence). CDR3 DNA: TGTGCCAGTAGTATAGCTGACGGAGTCTACGAGCAGTACTTC. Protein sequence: CASSIADGVYEQYF.

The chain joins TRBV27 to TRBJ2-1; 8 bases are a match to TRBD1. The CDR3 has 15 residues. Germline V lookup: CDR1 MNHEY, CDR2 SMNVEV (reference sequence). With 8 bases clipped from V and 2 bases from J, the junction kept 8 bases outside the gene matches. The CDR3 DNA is TGTGCCAGCCTACGACAGGGGTCTACCTACAATGAGCAGTTCTTC. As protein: CASLRQGSTYNEQFF.

The chain's CDR3 is CASGQHGQGEQYF. The CDR3 DNA follows: TGTGCCAGCGGTCAACATGGACAGGGTGAGCAGTACTTC. The chain uses TRBV9 and TRBJ2-7; 8 positions agree with TRBD1. Germline values: CDR1 SGDLS, CDR2 YYNGEE. This CDR3 comprises 13 residues. The junction had 10 bases not matched to a gene; V was cut back by 7 bases and J by 7 bases.

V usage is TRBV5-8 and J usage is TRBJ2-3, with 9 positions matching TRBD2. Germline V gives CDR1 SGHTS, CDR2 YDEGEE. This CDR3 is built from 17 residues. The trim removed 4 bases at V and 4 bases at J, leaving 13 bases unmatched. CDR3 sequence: CASSTRFGGGAPDTQYF. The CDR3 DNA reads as TGTGCCAGCAGCACCCGTTTTGGCGGGGGGGCCCCAGATACGCAGTATTTT.

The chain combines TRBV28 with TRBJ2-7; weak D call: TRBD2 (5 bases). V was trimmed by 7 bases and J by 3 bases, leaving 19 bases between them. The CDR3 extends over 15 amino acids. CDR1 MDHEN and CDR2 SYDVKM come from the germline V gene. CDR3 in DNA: TGTGCCAGCACCGCCACCCGGATACGGGGCTACGAGCAGTACTTC. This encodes CASTATRIRGYEQYF.

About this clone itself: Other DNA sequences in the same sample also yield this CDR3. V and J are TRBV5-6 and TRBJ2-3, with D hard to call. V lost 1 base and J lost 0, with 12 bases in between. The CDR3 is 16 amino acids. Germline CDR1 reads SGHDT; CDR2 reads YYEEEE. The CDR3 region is CASSLRNGGSTDTQYF. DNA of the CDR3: TGTGCCAGCAGCTTGCGGAACGGCGGCAGCACAGATACGCAGTATTTT.

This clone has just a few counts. CDR3 DNA: TGTGCCAGCTCACCCCGACAGGGGGAGACTGAAGCTTTCTTT. This sequence encodes CASSPRQGETEAFF. This sequence joins TRBV18 and TRBJ1-1, with 9 bases identical to TRBD1. V trimming: 3 bases; J trimming: 5 bases; junction bases outside the gene matches: 4. This CDR3 is 14 amino acids long. The germline gives CDR1 KGHSH, CDR2 LQKENI.

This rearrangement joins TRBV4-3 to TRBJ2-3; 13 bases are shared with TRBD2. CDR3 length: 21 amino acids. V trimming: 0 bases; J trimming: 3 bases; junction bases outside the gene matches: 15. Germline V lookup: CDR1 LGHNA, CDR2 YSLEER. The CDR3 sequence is CASSQDYYRGRTSGRTDTQYF. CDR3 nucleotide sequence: TGCGCCAGCAGCCAAGATTATTACAGGGGCAGGACTAGCGGGAGAACAGATACGCAGTATTTT.

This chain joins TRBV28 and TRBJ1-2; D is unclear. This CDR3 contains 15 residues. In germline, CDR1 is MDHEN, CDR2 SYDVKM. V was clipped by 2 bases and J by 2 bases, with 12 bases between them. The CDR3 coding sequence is TGTGCCAGCAGTTTAGCACAGATCCCCAACTATGGCTACACCTTC. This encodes CASSLAQIPNYGYTF.

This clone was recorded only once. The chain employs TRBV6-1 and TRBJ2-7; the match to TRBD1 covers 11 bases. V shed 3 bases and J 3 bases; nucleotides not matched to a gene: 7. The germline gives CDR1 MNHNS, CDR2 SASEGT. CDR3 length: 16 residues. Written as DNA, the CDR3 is TGTGCCAGCAGTGAGTATGGGACAGGGGGTGTCTACGAGCAGTACTTC. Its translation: CASSEYGTGGVYEQYF.

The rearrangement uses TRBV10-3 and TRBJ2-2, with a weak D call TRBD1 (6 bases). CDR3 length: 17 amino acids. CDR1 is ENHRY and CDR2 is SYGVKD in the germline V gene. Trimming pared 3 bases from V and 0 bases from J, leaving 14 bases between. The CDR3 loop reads CAISDPHRGTNTGELFF. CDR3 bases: TGTGCCATCAGTGACCCACATAGGGGGACGAACACCGGGGAGCTGTTTTTT.

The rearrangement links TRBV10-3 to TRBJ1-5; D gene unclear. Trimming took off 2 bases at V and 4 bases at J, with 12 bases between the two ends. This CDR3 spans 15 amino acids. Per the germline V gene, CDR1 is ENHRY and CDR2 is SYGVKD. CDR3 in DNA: TGTGCCATCAGTGAGGAGGCGGGGAAGAATCAGCCCCAGCATTTT. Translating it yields CAISEEAGKNQPQHF.

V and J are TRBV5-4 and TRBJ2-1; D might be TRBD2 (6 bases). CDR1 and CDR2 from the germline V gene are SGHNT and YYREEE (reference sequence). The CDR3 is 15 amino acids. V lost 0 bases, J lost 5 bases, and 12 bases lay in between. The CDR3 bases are TGTGCCAGCAGCTTGGGTGGTAGCGGTAACAATGAGCAGTTCTTC. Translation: CASSLGGSGNNEQFF.

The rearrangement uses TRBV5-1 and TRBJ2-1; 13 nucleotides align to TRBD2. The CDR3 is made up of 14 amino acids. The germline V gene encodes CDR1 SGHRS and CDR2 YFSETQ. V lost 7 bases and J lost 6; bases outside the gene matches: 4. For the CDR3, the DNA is TGCGCCAGCTCTACTAGCGGGAGGGCCAATGAGCAGTTCTTC. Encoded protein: CASSTSGRANEQFF.

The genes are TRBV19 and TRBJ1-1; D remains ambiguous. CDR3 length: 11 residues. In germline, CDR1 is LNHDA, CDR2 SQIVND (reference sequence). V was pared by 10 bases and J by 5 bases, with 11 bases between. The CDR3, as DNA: TGTGCCACTCTAATCGGGACTGAAGCTTTCTTT. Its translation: CATLIGTEAFF.

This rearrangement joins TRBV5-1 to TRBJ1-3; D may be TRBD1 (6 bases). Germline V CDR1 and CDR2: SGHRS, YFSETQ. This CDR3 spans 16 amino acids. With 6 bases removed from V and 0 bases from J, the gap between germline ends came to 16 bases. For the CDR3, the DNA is TGCGCCAGCACCGAACAGGGACCCCACTCTGGAAACACCATATATTTT. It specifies CASTEQGPHSGNTIYF.

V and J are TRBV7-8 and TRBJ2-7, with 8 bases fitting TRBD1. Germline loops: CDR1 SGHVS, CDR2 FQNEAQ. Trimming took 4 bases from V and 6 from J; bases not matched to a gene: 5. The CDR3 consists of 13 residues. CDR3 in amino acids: CASSSDRVSEQYF. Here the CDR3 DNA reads TGTGCCAGCAGCTCGGACAGGGTGAGCGAGCAGTACTTC.

CDR3 coding DNA: TGTGCCATCAGATGGGACAGGGGAGGGTACACCGGGGAGCTGTTTTTT. It yields the protein CAIRWDRGGYTGELFF. The chain has TRBV10-3 and TRBJ2-2, with 10 bases aligning to TRBD1. The CDR3 contains 16 residues. In germline, CDR1 is ENHRY, CDR2 SYGVKD. The trim removed 6 bases at V and 3 bases at J, leaving 7 bases unmatched.

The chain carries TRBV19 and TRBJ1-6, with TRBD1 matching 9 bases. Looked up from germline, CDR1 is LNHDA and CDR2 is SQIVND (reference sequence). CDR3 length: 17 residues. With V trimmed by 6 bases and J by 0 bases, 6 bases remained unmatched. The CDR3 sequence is CASRDGQGSSYNSPLHF. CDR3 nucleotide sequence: TGTGCCAGTAGAGATGGACAGGGGAGCTCCTATAATTCACCCCTCCACTTT.

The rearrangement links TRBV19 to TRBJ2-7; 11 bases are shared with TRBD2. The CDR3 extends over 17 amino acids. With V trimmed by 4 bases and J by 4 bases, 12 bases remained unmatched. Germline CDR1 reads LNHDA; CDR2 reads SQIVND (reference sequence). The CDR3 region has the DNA TGTGCCAGTAGTAGGGCCTCGGTAGCGGGAGGGAGGTACGAGCAGTACTTC. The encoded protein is CASSRASVAGGRYEQYF.

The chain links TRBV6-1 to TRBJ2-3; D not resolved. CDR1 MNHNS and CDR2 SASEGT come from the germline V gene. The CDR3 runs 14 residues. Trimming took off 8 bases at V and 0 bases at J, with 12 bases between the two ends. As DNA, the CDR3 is TGTGCCAGCGCAGAGGTACAAAGCACAGATACGCAGTATTTT. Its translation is CASAEVQSTDTQYF.

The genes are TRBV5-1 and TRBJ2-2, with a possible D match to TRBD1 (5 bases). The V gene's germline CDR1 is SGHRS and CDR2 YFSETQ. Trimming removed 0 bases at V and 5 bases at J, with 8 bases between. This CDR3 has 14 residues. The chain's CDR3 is CASSLAGQTGELFF. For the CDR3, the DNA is TGCGCCAGCAGCTTGGCAGGGCAAACCGGGGAGCTGTTTTTT.

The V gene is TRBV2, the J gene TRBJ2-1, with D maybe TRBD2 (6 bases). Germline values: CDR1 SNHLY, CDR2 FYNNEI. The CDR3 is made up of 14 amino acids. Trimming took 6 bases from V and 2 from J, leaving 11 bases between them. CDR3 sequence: CASRGGVPYNEQFF. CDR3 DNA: TGTGCCAGCAGGGGGGGAGTACCCTACAATGAGCAGTTCTTC.